This TCR beta chain was recorded in a study of T cells after yellow fever vaccination. Background on the study: Any fraction with a low cell number was prepared using SMART-Seq v4 Ultra Low Input. Study-level points and caveats: Clones that expanded after primary vaccination mostly reappeared after the booster (just under 98% CD4, 88% CD8).

Germline V gene sequence: CDR1 SGHTA, CDR2 FQGTGA. Trimming stripped 8 bases from V and 0 bases from J, with 15 bases between. The CDR3 is made up of 15 amino acids. This clonotype was picked up many times. The antigen is unknown. MiXCR, applied by TCRdb to the 5' RACE reads, yields one record per CDR3 protein. The table lists hundreds of thousands of distinct CDR3 sequences, about 4% of them singletons, with 20% to 25% in the top ten. The starting material was PBMCs, obtained 5 days after the yellow fever booster vaccination. The TCR was taken from a man aged 18 to 29 who received the YFV17D yellow fever vaccine. The V call is TRBV7-3, the J call TRBJ2-3; no firm D call. This CDR3 reads CASRDPLLSTDTQYF. Here the CDR3 DNA reads TGTGCCAGCCGAGACCCCCTGCTCAGCACAGATACGCAGTATTTT.